A single sample is the source of the 21 T cell receptor beta chains below, sequenced in a study of blood T cell repertoires in COVID-19 (TCRdb year 2020). Receptor amplification or capture employed the immunoSEQ multiplex PCR assay. Imported from immuneACCESS, the table was reduced by TCRdb to in-frame sequences with V and J called. These copies leave out some clones; in studies compared against another copy, an unresolved V gene accounts for under half, and the cause of the remainder is not known. Here the sample has 410,000 or so clones; just over 85% occur a single time. Approximately 1.4% of the sample goes to the ten largest clones. Source material: peripheral blood. Every receptor here comes from a woman in her thirties with active or convalescent COVID-19.

This rearrangement joins TRBV18 to TRBJ1-1, with TRBD1 matching over 9 bases. The germline CDR1 and CDR2 sequences are KGHSH and LQKENI. This CDR3 has 15 residues. The junction had 10 bases not matched to a gene; V was cut back by 6 bases and J by 5 bases. CDR3 DNA sequence: TGTGCCAGCTCTCTCGATGGACAGGGGTGGACTGAAGCTTTCTTT. This encodes CASSLDGQGWTEAFF.

The CDR3 reads CAISDVASGQETQYF. The CDR3 nucleotides are TGTGCCATCAGTGATGTGGCTAGCGGGCAAGAGACCCAGTACTTC. The gene calls are TRBV10-3 and TRBJ2-5; TRBD2 agrees at 8 bases. With V trimmed by 3 bases and J by 2 bases, 5 bases remained unmatched. The CDR3 runs 15 residues. Germline CDR1 and CDR2: ENHRY and SYGVKD.

The genes are TRBV10-2 and TRBJ2-3, with 7 nucleotides matching TRBD1. CDR1 is WSHSY, CDR2 SAAADI, per germline. The CDR3 is 16 residues long. Trimming removed 4 bases from V and 3 bases from J; junction bases left unmatched: 10. This CDR3 reads CASSGQGTVETDTQYF. The CDR3 DNA follows: TGCGCCAGCAGTGGACAGGGAACGGTGGAGACAGATACGCAGTATTTT.

This sequence joins TRBV9 and TRBJ2-7; 10 bases fit TRBD1. Germline values: CDR1 SGDLS, CDR2 YYNGEE. Trimming took 3 bases from V and 2 from J; bases not matched to a gene: 5. This CDR3 is 15 amino acids long. CDR3 DNA: TGTGCCAGCAGCGCGTCGACAGGGGGCCCCTACGAGCAGTACTTC. The encoded protein is CASSASTGGPYEQYF.

The chain joins TRBV19 to TRBJ1-2; 8 bases are a match to TRBD1. V was clipped by 6 bases and J by 4 bases; unmatched bases: 4. The CDR3 is made up of 13 amino acids. The germline CDR1 and CDR2 sequences are LNHDA and SQIVND (reference sequence). This CDR3 reads CASRGTGVYGYTF. The CDR3 nucleotides read TGTGCCAGTAGGGGGACAGGTGTCTATGGCTACACCTTC.

This chain joins TRBV20-1 and TRBJ2-7; D is unresolved. With 3 bases removed from V and 3 bases from J, the gap between germline ends came to 6 bases. CDR3 length: 11 amino acids. Germline loops: CDR1 DFQATT, CDR2 SNEGSKA (reference sequence). The CDR3 DNA reads as TGCAGTGCTAGTCCCTACTACGAGCAGTACTTC. Protein: CSASPYYEQYF.

This sequence joins TRBV5-4 and TRBJ2-2; a possible D gene is TRBD2 (5 bases). The CDR3 extends over 18 amino acids. Germline V gives CDR1 SGHNT, CDR2 YYREEE (reference sequence). Trimming removed 0 bases from V and 1 base from J, with 16 bases in between. The CDR3 DNA is TGTGCCAGCAGCTTGGCCGGGGTACGCGGGCTGAACACCGGGGAGCTGTTTTTT. Amino acids: CASSLAGVRGLNTGELFF.

The genes are TRBV3-1 (or the pseudogene TRBV3-2) and TRBJ2-2; D is unclear. Germline CDR1 reads LGHDT; CDR2 reads YNNKEL (reference sequence). V gave up 1 base and J gave up 9 bases, with 6 bases separating them. The CDR3 contains 12 residues. The CDR3 sequence: CASSQVSRELFF. Here the CDR3 DNA reads TGTGCCAGCAGCCAAGTGAGCCGGGAGCTGTTTTTT.

The chain combines TRBV7-9 with TRBJ2-7; TRBD2 aligns across 14 bases. Trimming took 5 bases from V and 8 from J; bases not matched to a gene: 11. The CDR3 has 16 residues. Germline V gene sequence: CDR1 SEHNR, CDR2 FQNEAQ (reference sequence). CDR3 residues: CASSMTGTSGSSQQYF. For the CDR3, the DNA is TGTGCCAGCAGCATGACCGGGACTAGCGGGAGTAGCCAGCAGTACTTC.

J is TRBJ2-5 and V is TRBV2, with D possibly matching TRBD1 (6 bases). The V gene lost 7 bases and the J gene lost 2 bases, with 14 bases spanning the gap. The V gene's germline CDR1 is SNHLY and CDR2 FYNNEI. This CDR3 comprises 14 residues. CDR3 loop: CASIRGSKQETQYF. CDR3 coding DNA: TGTGCCAGCATTAGGGGGAGTAAGCAAGAGACCCAGTACTTC.

This clone came up a few times. The chain joins TRBV2 to TRBJ2-7, with 8 bases identical to TRBD1. V lost 2 bases and J lost 5; bases outside the gene matches: 5. Germline loops: CDR1 SNHLY, CDR2 FYNNEI. CDR3 length: 14 residues. Here the CDR3 DNA reads TGTGCCAGCAGTGAAAGACAGGGGTACCACGAGCAGTACTTC. Its protein product is CASSERQGYHEQYF.

The CDR3 sequence: CASSQLTGALANYGYTF. The DNA of the CDR3 is TGCGCCAGCAGCCAACTGACAGGGGCCCTAGCTAACTATGGCTACACCTTC. The chain recombines TRBV4-1 with TRBJ1-2, with 8 bases matching TRBD1. Germline V gene sequence: CDR1 MGHRA, CDR2 YSYEKL. V lost 2 bases to trimming and J lost 0 bases; unmatched junction nucleotides: 8. The CDR3 covers 17 residues.

This clone appeared a single time. The chain recombines TRBV3-1 (or the pseudogene TRBV3-2) with TRBJ2-3; 9 positions match TRBD2. Germline CDR1 is LGHDT and CDR2 is YNNKEL (reference sequence). V shed 0 bases and J 4 bases; nucleotides not matched to a gene: 14. This CDR3 has 19 amino acids. CDR3 protein: CASSQDPREGRIGPDTQYF. The DNA of the CDR3 is TGTGCCAGCAGCCAAGACCCGCGGGAGGGTCGTATCGGCCCAGATACGCAGTATTTT.

The chain employs TRBV25-1 and TRBJ1-1; no firm D call. Trimming took 3 bases from V and 1 from J, leaving 9 bases between them. CDR1 MGHDK and CDR2 SYGVNS come from the germline V gene. The CDR3 spans 14 residues. The CDR3 loop is CASSEMPGNTEAFF. The CDR3 nucleotides are TGTGCCAGCAGTGAGATGCCAGGGAACACTGAAGCTTTCTTT.

The chain uses TRBV7-9 and TRBJ1-5, with D perhaps TRBD1 (5 bases). The V end lost 5 bases, the J end lost 6 bases, and 8 bases lay between the germline ends. The CDR3 sequence is 12 residues long. Germline loops: CDR1 SEHNR, CDR2 FQNEAQ (reference sequence). Here the CDR3 reads CASSRQSQPQHF. The CDR3 DNA reads as TGTGCCAGCAGCCGACAGAGTCAGCCCCAGCATTTT.

The CDR3: CASINPGGQGYTF. CDR3 DNA: TGTGCCAGCATCAACCCCGGGGGGCAAGGCTACACCTTC. This sequence joins TRBV5-4 and TRBJ1-2; D perhaps matches TRBD1 (6 bases). The V gene's germline CDR1 is SGHNT and CDR2 YYREEE (reference sequence). This CDR3 has 13 residues. V lost 6 bases and J 8 bases, leaving 17 bases between the germline ends.

This clone was detected a few times. CDR3 nucleotides: TGTGCCAGCAGCTCGGGAACAGGGGGCTGGGGCAATCAGCCCCAGCATTTT. Its translation is CASSSGTGGWGNQPQHF. This chain uses TRBV5-6 with TRBJ1-5, with TRBD1 matching 9 bases. Germline loops: CDR1 SGHDT, CDR2 YYEEEE. The CDR3 is made up of 17 amino acids. The V and J ends lost 3 bases and 2 bases, in that order; junction bases with no gene match: 9.

CDR3 DNA sequence: TGCGCCAGCAGCCAAGAGTCCCTAGCGGAGACCACAGATACGCAGTATTTT. Translation: CASSQESLAETTDTQYF. The chain combines TRBV4-1 with TRBJ2-3, with 7 nucleotides matching TRBD2. The V and J ends lost 0 bases and 2 bases, in that order; junction bases with no gene match: 8. The CDR3 covers 17 residues. Germline loops: CDR1 MGHRA, CDR2 YSYEKL.

A single count supports this clone. This specimen includes other DNA sequences encoding the same CDR3. V is TRBV5-1 and J is TRBJ2-7, with D possibly being TRBD1 (5 bases). V lost 0 bases, J lost 4 bases, and 8 bases lay in between. CDR1 and CDR2 (germline): SGHRS, YFSETQ. The CDR3 has 13 residues. The CDR3 is CASSLETGYEQYF. CDR3 nucleotide sequence: TGCGCCAGCAGCTTGGAAACAGGTTACGAGCAGTACTTC.

This chain joins TRBV18 and TRBJ1-2; the D gene is possibly TRBD1 (5 bases). Germline V gene data show CDR1 as KGHSH and CDR2 as LQKENI. This CDR3 spans 14 amino acids. The germline V and J ends were trimmed by 3 bases and 2 bases, with 10 bases remaining between them. The CDR3 loop is CASSPQTANYGYTF. The CDR3 DNA is TGTGCCAGCTCACCCCAGACAGCCAACTATGGCTACACCTTC.

V and J are TRBV12-3 or TRBV12-4 and TRBJ1-5, with 7 bases that match TRBD1. Germline trimming cut 8 bases from V and 4 bases from J; bases unmatched to any gene: 5. The length of the CDR3 is 13 residues. The CDR3 DNA reads as TGTGCCAGCCGAGGGGGCTTGAATCAGCCCCAGCATTTT. Translated, it gives CASRGGLNQPQHF.